A selection of T cell receptor beta chains follows, all from one sample in a study of graft-versus-host responses after intestinal transplantation. Libraries were prepared by immunoSEQ multiplex PCR; TCRdb keeps only in-frame clonotypes and omits some of them. Here the sample spans some 96,000 clones, around 90% being singletons. This specimen consisted of PBMCs, obtained roughly 410 days after intestinal transplant. These receptors originate from a human patient who received an intestinal transplant, so some T cells may come from the graft donor. The CDR3 runs from the conserved cysteine through the conserved F or W. The D gene is left open where the match is weak. Only some rows state a clone size, as once, few, many or a class for expanded clones.

d_call j_call v_call clone_size cdr3_aa cdr3_nt
. TRBJ2-7 TRBV11-2 . CASSLDPGSYEQYF TGTGCCAGCAGCTTAGATCCCGGGTCGTACGAGCAGTACTTC
. TRBJ1-1 TRBV5-1 . CASSRGLVTEAFF TGCGCCAGCAGCCGGGGACTCGTGACGGAAGCTTTCTTT
. TRBJ1-1 TRBV11-2 once CASSLTRYTEAFF TGTGCCAGCAGCCTGACCCGGTACACTGAAGCTTTCTTT
. TRBJ1-1 TRBV7-2 . CASSFDGGTEAFF TGTGCCAGCAGCTTTGATGGCGGCACTGAAGCTTTCTTT
TRBD1 TRBJ1-2 TRBV7-6 . CASSKDRGGGYTF TGTGCCAGCAGCAAAGACAGGGGAGGTGGCTACACCTTC
. TRBJ1-1 TRBV19 once CASTIHPNTEAFF TGTGCCAGTACCATACACCCGAACACTGAAGCTTTCTTT
TRBD1 TRBJ2-1 TRBV6-1 . CASSTTGTGINEQFF TGTGCCAGCAGTACTACCGGGACAGGGATCAATGAGCAGTTCTTC
. TRBJ2-7 TRBV7-9 . CASSPKDSYEQYF TGTGCCAGCAGCCCCAAGGATTCCTACGAGCAGTACTTC
. TRBJ2-5 TRBV15 . CATRRGETQYF TGTGCCACCCGGCGGGGAGAGACCCAGTACTTC
. TRBJ2-7 TRBV27 once CASSLEGQPSYEQYF TGTGCCAGCAGTTTGGAAGGACAGCCTTCCTACGAGCAGTACTTC
. TRBJ2-7 TRBV5-1 . CASSLELTYEQYF TGCGCCAGCAGCTTGGAACTAACCTACGAGCAGTACTTC
TRBD2 TRBJ2-3 TRBV6-1 few CASSEERGGTDTQYF TGTGCCAGCAGTGAAGAGCGGGGGGGCACAGATACGCAGTATTTT
. TRBJ1-6 TRBV25-1 . CASSSGIYNSPLHF TGTGCCAGCAGTTCGGGTATATATAATTCACCCCTCCACTTT
. TRBJ1-2 TRBV14 . CASSQDGRAYGYTF TGTGCCAGCAGCCAAGATGGCAGGGCCTATGGCTACACCTTC
TRBD2 TRBJ2-5 TRBV5-1 once CASSPLAVQETQYF TGCGCCAGCAGCCCTCTAGCGGTACAAGAGACCCAGTACTTC
TRBD1 TRBJ1-1 TRBV7-6 . CASSSQGTAEAFF TGTGCCAGCTCCTCACAGGGGACGGCTGAAGCTTTCTTT
. TRBJ2-2 TRBV11-3 . CASSSSPGELFF TGTGCCAGCAGCTCAAGCCCCGGGGAGCTGTTTTTT
TRBD1 TRBJ2-5 TRBV10-3 . CAISGQGAGETQYF TGTGCCATCAGTGGACAGGGGGCAGGAGAGACCCAGTACTTC
. TRBJ1-4 TRBV4-1 . CASSQGGRGEEKLFF TGCGCCAGCAGCCAAGGTGGCAGGGGTGAAGAAAAACTGTTTTTT
TRBD2 TRBJ2-7 TRBV4-1 . CASSQDSGGPFSQYF TGCGCCAGCAGCCAAGATTCGGGAGGGCCGTTCTCGCAGTACTTC
. TRBJ1-2 TRBV15 . CATSREQDTYGYTF TGTGCCACCAGCAGAGAGCAGGATACCTATGGCTACACCTTC
. TRBJ2-7 TRBV5-6 . CASSLGRDAEQYF TGTGCCAGCAGCTTGGGCAGGGACGCCGAGCAGTACTTC
. TRBJ1-5 TRBV7-2 . CASSLGIPGSNQPQHF TGTGCCAGCAGCCTAGGGATCCCAGGCAGCAATCAGCCCCAGCATTTT
. TRBJ1-1 TRBV21-1 . CASSTQGNTEAFF TGTGCCAGCAGCACACAGGGCAACACTGAAGCTTTCTTT
. TRBJ2-3 TRBV5-1 once CASSPGPELSTDTQYF TGCGCCAGCAGCCCGGGGCCAGAGCTTAGCACAGATACGCAGTATTTT
TRBD2 TRBJ2-7 TRBV5-3 . CARSPGLAGGPTSYEQYF TGTGCCAGAAGCCCCGGGCTAGCGGGGGGCCCGACCTCCTACGAGCAGTACTTC
TRBD1 TRBJ1-6 TRBV2 few CASDRGTGVSPLHF TGTGCCAGTGATCGGGGGACAGGGGTTTCACCCCTCCACTTT
. TRBJ1-2 TRBV10-3 . CAISESPYLQDSYGYTF TGTGCCATCAGTGAGTCGCCCTACCTACAGGATTCCTATGGCTACACCTTC
TRBD2 TRBJ2-7 TRBV2 . CASGTISGGDEQYF TGTGCCAGCGGGACTATTAGTGGGGGAGATGAGCAGTACTTC
. TRBJ1-4 TRBV7-8 . CASSSTGVRGNEKLFF TGTGCCAGCAGCTCAACGGGGGTGCGGGGGAATGAAAAACTGTTTTTT
TRBD1 TRBJ1-2 TRBV6-5 . CASSYSRQGPGGYTF TGTGCCAGCAGTTACTCTAGACAGGGCCCCGGCGGCTACACCTTC
. TRBJ2-7 TRBV6-6 . CASSLRDGSYEQYF TGTGCCAGCAGTTTAAGGGACGGCTCCTACGAGCAGTACTTC
TRBD1 TRBJ1-2 TRBV10-3 . CAIRGTGGRGYTF TGTGCCATCAGGGGGACAGGGGGCCGTGGCTACACCTTC
. TRBJ1-1 TRBV7-8 . CASSLGLTEAFF TGTGCCAGCAGCTTAGGACTAACTGAAGCTTTCTTT
. TRBJ1-1 TRBV25-1 . CATIGDNEAFF TGTGCCACCATAGGCGATAATGAAGCTTTCTTT
. TRBJ2-5 TRBV19 . CASSPSLGERSETQYF TGTGCCAGTAGTCCCAGTTTGGGTGAGAGGTCGGAGACCCAGTACTTC
TRBD1 TRBJ1-1 TRBV19 . CASSIFGDSLSQAFF TGTGCCAGTAGTATTTTCGGGGACAGCTTGTCCCAAGCTTTCTTT
. TRBJ1-1 TRBV5-1 . CASSSRDQLTEAFF TGCGCCAGCAGCTCCCGGGACCAACTAACCGAGGCTTTCTTT
. TRBJ2-5 TRBV7-2 . CASSPESRGTQYF TGTGCCAGCAGCCCGGAGAGCAGGGGGACCCAGTACTTC
. TRBJ2-2 TRBV2 . CASSRDSLGELFF TGTGCCAGCAGTCGGGACTCCCTTGGGGAGCTGTTTTTT
. TRBJ2-5 TRBV5-6 . CASSLESGLGTQYF TGTGCCAGCAGCTTGGAATCCGGTTTAGGGACCCAGTACTTC